The clone carrying this T cell receptor (beta chain) showed up just once. Its antigen is not identified. The V segment lost 4 bases and the J segment 6 bases; nucleotides outside the gene matches: 5. The CDR3 is 15 amino acids. Germline V lookup: CDR1 ENHRY, CDR2 SYGVKD. These data belong to a study of cytomegalovirus exposure and HLA in healthy donors. Study results and caveats: Later analysis showed most CMV-associated TCR beta chains appearing HLA-restricted. Earlier results showed most TCR beta V segments being productive about 90% or about 30% of the time.

13 Jbeta primers and 60 Vbeta primers were used for the PCR. Clones were sequenced by immunoSEQ multiplex PCR, and TCRdb holds only the in-frame ones, with some missing. The sample lists some 100,000 clones; approximately 77% were seen once. What was sequenced was PBMCs. V gene TRBV10-3 combines with J gene TRBJ1-6; 8 nucleotides line up with TRBD1. The receptor comes from a male donor in good health and CMV-seropositive. CDR3 protein: CAISALQGANSPLHF. The CDR3 DNA reads as TGTGCCATCAGTGCCCTTCAGGGGGCTAATTCACCCCTCCACTTT.